The 22 T cell receptor beta chains below were found in one sample sequenced in a study of technical replicates of blood from several donors. This table comes from immunoSEQ multiplex PCR, and its TCRdb copy is limited to in-frame clones, with some not included. The table records 70,000 to 75,000 clones, around 93% of them present only once. Input material: T cells isolated from PBMCs. These TCRs come from a human donor in good health.

The J gene is TRBJ2-5, the V gene TRBV4-1; 7 nucleotides align to TRBD1. Looked up from germline, CDR1 is MGHRA and CDR2 is YSYEKL. This CDR3 region has 14 residues. V shed 8 bases, J shed 1 base, and the junction held 7 bases outside the gene matches. CDR3: CASGRDSSQETQYF. CDR3 DNA sequence: TGCGCCAGCGGACGGGACAGCTCCCAAGAGACCCAGTACTTC.

The chain uses TRBV7-8 and TRBJ1-1, with TRBD1 as a possible D gene (6 bases). V was pared by 4 bases and J by 8 bases, with 14 bases between. This CDR3 spans 13 amino acids. Germline CDR1 SGHVS, CDR2 FQNEAQ. CDR3 sequence reads: CASSSHSQGEAFF. The CDR3, as DNA: TGTGCCAGCAGCTCCCATTCACAGGGAGAAGCTTTCTTT.

The J gene is TRBJ2-2, the V gene TRBV28; perhaps TRBD2 as D (6 bases). The germline V and J ends were trimmed by 5 bases and 4 bases, with 11 bases remaining between them. CDR3 length equals 14 residues. Germline V gene sequence: CDR1 MDHEN, CDR2 SYDVKM. The CDR3 sequence: CASSTLGGTGELFF. The CDR3 DNA follows: TGTGCCAGCAGTACGCTCGGGGGCACCGGGGAGCTGTTTTTT.

This chain joins TRBV5-1 and TRBJ1-1; D gene ambiguous. This CDR3 contains 14 residues. The V gene's germline CDR1 is SGHRS and CDR2 YFSETQ. The V end lost 0 bases, the J end lost 2 bases, and 8 bases lay between the germline ends. CDR3 nucleotide sequence: TGCGCCAGCAGCTTGGGTCAGGTAAACACTGAAGCTTTCTTT. Protein: CASSLGQVNTEAFF.

The chain has TRBV29-1 and TRBJ2-1, with D perhaps matching TRBD1 (5 bases). This CDR3 region has 13 residues. V lost 7 bases and J lost 8, with 18 bases in between. In germline, CDR1 is SQVTM, CDR2 ANQGSEA. This CDR3 is CSAHRYRLDEQFF. CDR3 coding DNA: TGCAGCGCACACAGGTACCGTTTGGATGAGCAGTTCTTC.

The chain links TRBV28 to TRBJ1-2; D unresolved. This CDR3 is built from 12 residues. Germline CDR1 reads MDHEN; CDR2 reads SYDVKM. V was clipped by 9 bases and J by 8 bases, with 16 bases between them. The CDR3 here is CASKSSREGYTF. CDR3 coding DNA: TGTGCCAGTAAGAGCTCCCGTGAGGGCTACACCTTC.

The V gene is TRBV19, the J gene TRBJ2-5, with 7 bases that match TRBD2. Unmatched junction bases numbered 3, after V lost 1 base and J lost 7 bases. Germline V CDR1 and CDR2: LNHDA, SQIVND (reference sequence). This CDR3 comprises 13 residues. The CDR3 nucleotides are TGTGCCAGTAGTATAGTTGGGGGGGGGACCCAGTACTTC. Translated, it gives CASSIVGGGTQYF.

V gene TRBV29-1 combines with J gene TRBJ1-4, with D possibly TRBD1 on 6 matching bases. The length of the CDR3 is 13 residues. V lost 6 bases and J lost 14, with 22 bases in between. Looked up from germline, CDR1 is SQVTM and CDR2 is ANQGSEA. CDR3 in DNA: TGCAGCGTCTTCCTTACCGGGACACGGGATCTGTTTTTT. Translating it yields CSVFLTGTRDLFF.

This sequence joins TRBV18 and TRBJ2-2, with TRBD1 matching over 8 bases. Germline V gene sequence: CDR1 KGHSH, CDR2 LQKENI. This CDR3 region has 17 residues. The V gene end was trimmed by 3 bases and the J gene end by 0 bases; junction bases not matched to a gene: 6. This CDR3 reads CASSPYGTGANTGELFF. The CDR3 nucleotides read TGTGCCAGCTCACCGTATGGGACAGGCGCGAACACCGGGGAGCTGTTTTTT.

This chain joins TRBV19 and TRBJ2-3; a possible D gene is TRBD2 (6 bases). The germline V and J ends were trimmed by 1 base and 4 bases, with 9 bases remaining between them. The CDR3 consists of 14 residues. Germline CDR1 reads LNHDA; CDR2 reads SQIVND (reference sequence). The chain's CDR3 is CASSIGRVADTQYF. The CDR3 DNA reads as TGTGCCAGTAGTATAGGGAGGGTGGCAGATACGCAGTATTTT.

The rearrangement links TRBV11-3 to TRBJ1-6; D gene unclear. CDR3 length: 12 amino acids. Trimming took off 1 base at V and 12 bases at J, with 7 bases between the two ends. Germline lookup yields CDR1 SGHNT and CDR2 YENEEA. CDR3 residues: CASSLVGGPLHF. The CDR3 bases are TGTGCCAGCAGCTTAGTGGGAGGACCCCTCCACTTT. The full variable domain, in which reference TRBV11-3 and TRBJ1-6 provide the parts outside the CDR3, is EAGVVQSPRYKIIEKKQPVAFWCNPISGHNTLYWYLQNLGQGPELLIRYENEEAVDDSQLPKDRFSAERLKGVDSTLKIQPAELGDSAVYLCASSLVGGPLHFGNGTRLTVT.

The chain has TRBV28 and TRBJ2-3, with D possibly matching TRBD1 (5 bases). Germline CDR1 and CDR2: MDHEN and SYDVKM. The length of the CDR3 is 19 residues. The V and J ends lost 9 bases and 0 bases respectively, with 28 bases between them. The CDR3 region is CASGSFKAADKYSTDTQYF. Written as DNA, the CDR3 is TGTGCCAGTGGTAGTTTTAAGGCTGCGGACAAATATAGCACAGATACGCAGTATTTT. Full variable domain (missing parts from reference TRBV28 and TRBJ2-3): DVKVTQSSRYLVKRTGEKVFLECVQDMDHENMFWYRQDPGLGLRLIYFSYDVKMKEKGDIPEGYSVSREKKERFSLILESASTNQTSMYLCASGSFKAADKYSTDTQYFGPGTRLTVL.

Only one count was recorded for this clone. The genes are TRBV4-1 and TRBJ2-1; the D gene is possibly TRBD1 (6 bases). The germline V gene encodes CDR1 MGHRA and CDR2 YSYEKL. V lost 4 bases and J 0 bases, leaving 10 bases between the germline ends. The CDR3 is made up of 15 amino acids. The CDR3: CASSPLGGSYNEQFF. The DNA for the CDR3 is TGCGCCAGCAGCCCGCTAGGGGGCTCCTACAATGAGCAGTTCTTC.

The genes are TRBV4-1 and TRBJ1-2; 8 bases fit TRBD1. V shed 3 bases and J 2 bases; nucleotides not matched to a gene: 5. CDR3 size: 15 residues. Germline V gene data show CDR1 as MGHRA and CDR2 as YSYEKL. CDR3 sequence (DNA): TGCGCCAGCAGCCAGATGGGGACAGGAAACTATGGCTACACCTTC. It translates to CASSQMGTGNYGYTF.

This chain links TRBV27 with TRBJ2-7; D call uncertain. The length of the CDR3 is 12 residues. Germline V gene sequence: CDR1 MNHEY, CDR2 SMNVEV (reference sequence). Trimming shortened V by 6 bases and J by 3 bases, and 9 bases separated the two germline ends. The CDR3 reads CASRARVYEQYF. The DNA for the CDR3 is TGTGCCAGCAGAGCCCGAGTCTACGAGCAGTACTTC.

The V and J genes are TRBV15 and TRBJ2-7; 10 nucleotides align to TRBD1. J gave up 4 bases and V 0 bases, and 9 bases lay outside the gene matches. This CDR3 has 17 amino acids. Germline V gene sequence: CDR1 LNHNV, CDR2 YYDKDF (reference sequence). The CDR3 sequence is CATSRDRGGTGEYEQYF. CDR3 DNA sequence: TGTGCCACCAGCAGAGATAGGGGCGGGACAGGGGAGTACGAGCAGTACTTC.

V gene TRBV6-1 combines with J gene TRBJ2-3; 7 positions match TRBD2. V was clipped by 10 bases and J by 1 base; unmatched bases: 11. Germline values: CDR1 MNHNS, CDR2 SASEGT. The CDR3 runs 15 residues. The CDR3 spells CATRPRGVRTDTQYF. CDR3 bases: TGTGCCACCCGGCCTCGGGGGGTCCGCACAGATACGCAGTATTTT.

This chain joins TRBV6-1 and TRBJ1-4; 8 bases are a match to TRBD1. There are 15 residues in the CDR3. J was trimmed by 3 bases and V by 8 bases; bases with no gene match: 8. CDR1 MNHNS and CDR2 SASEGT come from the germline V gene. In DNA, the CDR3 is TGTGCCAGCGGAGACAGGGGTGCGGCTAATGAAAAACTGTTTTTT. Amino acid sequence: CASGDRGAANEKLFF.

V is TRBV6-1 and J is TRBJ2-1, with 9 bases matching TRBD1. This CDR3 is built from 16 residues. CDR1 is MNHNS and CDR2 is SASEGT in the germline V gene. Trimming cost V 1 base and J 4 bases; bases outside gene matches: 5. The DNA of the CDR3 is TGTGCCAGCAGTGAAGAAGGGACAGGGATTTACAATGAGCAGTTCTTC. Its protein is CASSEEGTGIYNEQFF.

This rearrangement joins TRBV21-1 to TRBJ2-7; TRBD2 was called by the table and not checked on the DNA. TRBV21-1 is described as a pseudogene. The CDR3 covers 14 residues. The chain's CDR3 is CASSEKTGNYEQYF. CDR3 sequence (DNA): TGTGCCAGCAGCGAAAAGACGGGGAACTACGAGCAGTACTTC.

This clone was detected only a few times. This sequence joins TRBV9 and TRBJ1-2, with 7 nucleotides matching TRBD1. Trimming took 4 bases from V and 2 from J; bases not matched to a gene: 2. This CDR3 is 13 amino acids long. From germline, CDR1 is SGDLS and CDR2 YYNGEE. The CDR3 reads CASSPTGNYGYTF. The CDR3 DNA reads as TGTGCCAGCAGCCCGACAGGGAACTATGGCTACACCTTC.

V is TRBV27 and J is TRBJ2-5; 10 bases match TRBD2. Germline V gives CDR1 MNHEY, CDR2 SMNVEV (reference sequence). The CDR3 sequence is 13 residues long. Unmatched junction bases numbered 1, after V lost 5 bases and J lost 4 bases. The CDR3 region is CASSIAGGETQYF. In DNA form, the CDR3 reads TGTGCCAGCAGTATAGCGGGAGGAGAGACCCAGTACTTC.